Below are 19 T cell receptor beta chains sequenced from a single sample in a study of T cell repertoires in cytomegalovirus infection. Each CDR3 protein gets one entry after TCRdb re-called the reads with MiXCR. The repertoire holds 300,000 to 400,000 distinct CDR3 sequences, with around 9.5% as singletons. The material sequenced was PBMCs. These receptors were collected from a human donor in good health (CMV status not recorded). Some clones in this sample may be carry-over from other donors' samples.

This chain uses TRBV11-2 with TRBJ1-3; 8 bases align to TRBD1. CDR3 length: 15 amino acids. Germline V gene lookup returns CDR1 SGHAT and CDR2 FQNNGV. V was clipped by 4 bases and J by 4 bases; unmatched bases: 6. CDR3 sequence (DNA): TGTGCCAGCAGCTCCCAGACAGGGGACGGAAACACCATATATTTT. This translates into CASSSQTGDGNTIYF.

For the CDR3, the DNA is TGTGCCAGCCCTCGGACAGGGCGGGACACAGATACGCAGTATTTT. Amino acid sequence: CASPRTGRDTDTQYF. This chain joins TRBV5-3 and TRBJ2-3; 8 positions agree with TRBD1. TRBV5-3 is treated as an ORF (open reading frame) with a function not yet certain. The length of the CDR3 is 15 residues. The junction had 10 bases not matched to a gene; V was cut back by 8 bases and J by 2 bases.

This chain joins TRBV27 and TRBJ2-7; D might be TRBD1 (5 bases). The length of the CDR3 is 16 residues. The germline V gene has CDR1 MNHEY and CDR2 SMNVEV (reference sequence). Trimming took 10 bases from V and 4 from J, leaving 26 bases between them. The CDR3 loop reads CATNERLAGMGYEQYF. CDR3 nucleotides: TGTGCCACCAACGAGCGTTTGGCAGGGATGGGGTACGAGCAGTACTTC.

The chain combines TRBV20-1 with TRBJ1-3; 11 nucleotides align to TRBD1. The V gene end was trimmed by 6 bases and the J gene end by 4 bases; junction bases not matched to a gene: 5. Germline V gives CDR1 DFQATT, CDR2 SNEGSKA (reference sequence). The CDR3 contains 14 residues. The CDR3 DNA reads TGCAGTGCCTCGGACAGGGGGCGAGGAAACACCATATATTTT. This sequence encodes CSASDRGRGNTIYF.

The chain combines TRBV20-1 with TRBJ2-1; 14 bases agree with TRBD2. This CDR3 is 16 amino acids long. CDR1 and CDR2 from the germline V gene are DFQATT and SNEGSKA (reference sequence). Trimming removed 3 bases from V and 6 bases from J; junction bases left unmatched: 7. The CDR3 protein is CSARGTSGRAANEQFF. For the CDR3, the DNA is TGCAGTGCTAGGGGGACTAGCGGGAGAGCGGCCAATGAGCAGTTCTTC.

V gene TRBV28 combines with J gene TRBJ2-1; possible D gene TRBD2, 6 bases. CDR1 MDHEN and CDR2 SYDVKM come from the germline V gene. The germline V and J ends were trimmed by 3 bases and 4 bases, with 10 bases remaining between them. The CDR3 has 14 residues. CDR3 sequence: CASSLLGTYNEQFF. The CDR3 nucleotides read TGTGCCAGCAGTTTGTTAGGGACTTACAATGAGCAGTTCTTC.

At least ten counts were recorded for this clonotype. The CDR3 region is CASSLGGAHGAEAFF. The DNA for the CDR3 is TGTGCCAGCAGCTTAGGAGGGGCGCACGGAGCTGAAGCTTTCTTT. The chain employs TRBV7-2 and TRBJ1-1, with D maybe TRBD1 (5 bases). Trimming left V 1 base short and J 6 bases short, with 15 bases between. CDR1 and CDR2 from the germline V gene are SGHTA and FQGNSA. The CDR3 runs 15 residues.

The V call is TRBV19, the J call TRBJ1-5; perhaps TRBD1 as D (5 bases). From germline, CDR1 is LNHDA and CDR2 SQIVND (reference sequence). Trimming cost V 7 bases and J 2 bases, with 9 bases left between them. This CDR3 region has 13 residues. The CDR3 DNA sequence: TGTGCCAGTAAGGCGGGGGGCAATCAGCCCCAGCATTTT. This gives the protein CASKAGGNQPQHF.

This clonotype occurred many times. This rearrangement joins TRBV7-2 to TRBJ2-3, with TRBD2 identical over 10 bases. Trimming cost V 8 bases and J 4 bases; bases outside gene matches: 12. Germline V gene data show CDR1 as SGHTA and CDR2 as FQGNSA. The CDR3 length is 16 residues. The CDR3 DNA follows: TGTGCCAGCGAGAAGCGGGGGGGCCATACTCCAGATACGCAGTATTTT. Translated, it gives CASEKRGGHTPDTQYF.

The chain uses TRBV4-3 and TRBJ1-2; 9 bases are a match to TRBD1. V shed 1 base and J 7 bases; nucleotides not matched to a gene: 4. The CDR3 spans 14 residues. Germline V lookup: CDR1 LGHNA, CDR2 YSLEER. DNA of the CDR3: TGCGCCAGCAGCCAAGCCCGGGGACAGGGTGGCTACACCTTC. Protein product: CASSQARGQGGYTF.

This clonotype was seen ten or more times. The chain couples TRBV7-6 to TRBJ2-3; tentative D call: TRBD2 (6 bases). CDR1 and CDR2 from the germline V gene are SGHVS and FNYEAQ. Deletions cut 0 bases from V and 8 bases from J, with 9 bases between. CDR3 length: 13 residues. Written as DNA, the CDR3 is TGTGCCAGCAGCTTAGCTTCGGAGGGTACGCAGTATTTT. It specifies CASSLASEGTQYF.

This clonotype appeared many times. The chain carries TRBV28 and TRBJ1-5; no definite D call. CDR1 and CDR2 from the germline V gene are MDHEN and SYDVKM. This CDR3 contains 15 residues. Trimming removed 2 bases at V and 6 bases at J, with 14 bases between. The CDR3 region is CASSLLHGLGQPQHF. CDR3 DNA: TGTGCCAGCAGTTTACTCCATGGGTTGGGTCAGCCCCAGCATTTT.

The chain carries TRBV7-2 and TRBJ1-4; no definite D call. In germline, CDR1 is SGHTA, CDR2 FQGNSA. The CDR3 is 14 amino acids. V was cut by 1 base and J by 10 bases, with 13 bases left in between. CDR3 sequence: CASSLEGLVGKLFF. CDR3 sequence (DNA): TGTGCCAGCAGCTTAGAAGGGCTCGTGGGAAAACTGTTTTTT.

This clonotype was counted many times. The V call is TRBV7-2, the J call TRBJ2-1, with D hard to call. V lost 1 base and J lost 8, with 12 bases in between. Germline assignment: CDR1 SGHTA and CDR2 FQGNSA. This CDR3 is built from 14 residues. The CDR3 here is CASSLGSSRDEQFF. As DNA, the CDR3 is TGTGCCAGCAGCTTAGGAAGTAGTCGGGATGAGCAGTTCTTC.

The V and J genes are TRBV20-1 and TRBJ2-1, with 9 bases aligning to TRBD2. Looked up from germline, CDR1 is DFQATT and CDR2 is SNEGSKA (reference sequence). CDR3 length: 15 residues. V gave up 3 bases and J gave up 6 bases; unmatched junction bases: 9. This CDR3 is CSASDRLAGVNEQFF. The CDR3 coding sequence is TGCAGTGCTAGTGATCGGTTAGCGGGAGTCAATGAGCAGTTCTTC.

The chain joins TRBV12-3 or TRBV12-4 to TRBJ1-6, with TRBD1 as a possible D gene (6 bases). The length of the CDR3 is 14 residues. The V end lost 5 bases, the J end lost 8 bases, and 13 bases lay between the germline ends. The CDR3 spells CASSPTAGDSPLHF. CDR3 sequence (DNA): TGTGCCAGCAGTCCGACGGCAGGGGATTCACCCCTCCACTTT.

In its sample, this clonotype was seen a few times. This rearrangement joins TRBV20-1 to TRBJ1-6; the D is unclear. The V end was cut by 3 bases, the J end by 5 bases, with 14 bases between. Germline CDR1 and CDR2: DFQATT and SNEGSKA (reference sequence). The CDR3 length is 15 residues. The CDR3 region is CSAREHDGHNSPLHF. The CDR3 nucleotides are TGCAGTGCTAGGGAACACGACGGTCATAATTCACCCCTCCACTTT.

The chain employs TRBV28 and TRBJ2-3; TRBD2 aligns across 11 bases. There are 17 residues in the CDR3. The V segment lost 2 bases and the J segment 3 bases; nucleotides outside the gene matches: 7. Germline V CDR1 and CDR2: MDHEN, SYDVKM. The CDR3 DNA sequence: TGTGCCAGCAGTTTAGATATAGCGGGAGGGCGGACAGATACGCAGTATTTT. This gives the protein CASSLDIAGGRTDTQYF.

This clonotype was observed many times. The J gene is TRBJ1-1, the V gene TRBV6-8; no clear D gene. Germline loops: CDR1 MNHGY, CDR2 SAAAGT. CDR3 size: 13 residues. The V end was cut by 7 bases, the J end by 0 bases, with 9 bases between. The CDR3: CASTDRLNTEAFF. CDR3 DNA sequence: TGTGCCAGCACCGACCGGTTGAACACTGAAGCTTTCTTT.